The TCR beta chain under discussion was sequenced for a study of blood T cell repertoires in COVID-19 (dated by TCRdb to about 2020). Background for the entire study: Samples from collaborators originated in the United States, Italy and Spain and spanned both the acute and convalescent phases of COVID-19. The prospective study material was composed of cDNA or gDNA derived from T cells, B-cell-depleted T cells, or PBMCs. Deeply sampled blood TCRbeta repertoires from subjects exposed to, actively infected with, or recovered from COVID-19 were included in the dataset. The repertoires were released in a freely available public database meant as a resource for research on the immune response to SARS-CoV-2. The samples were drawn from two sources: the first 160 participants of the ongoing ImmuneRACE study, and over 1,000 subjects contributed by 6 global collaborators. The sample metadata nearly always contained a de-identified subject ID, COVID-19 status, age in years and sex. Where HLA class I and class II types were available, the types were taken from metadata supplied by the sample provider, not from assay-based typing. Summary of the overall study and its limitations: The amount of clinical and demographic metadata varied by source and participant and was provided uncurated.

On this clone: Its antigen specificity is not known. Base qualities are missing; no much larger clone stands one base away.

TCRbeta CDR3 regions were amplified from genomic DNA using the immunoSEQ Assay, a bias-controlled multiplex PCR. The original pipeline was this. Nucleated cell counts per sample were estimated from amplification of reference gene primers within the assay. To quantify the absolute abundance of each unique TCRbeta CDR3 rearrangement, sequence reads were collapsed and filtered. For each sample, productive Simpson clonality was calculated as the square root of Simpson's diversity index across productive rearrangements. TCRdb carries this immuneACCESS record with in-frame sequences only. Its versions omit some clonotypes, under half of them owing to an unresolved V gene in the studies checked, with the rest unexplained. V and J calls and clone size are copied from that table; D and trimming were computed from the DNA. The sample yields about 81,000 clones; around 88% were counted once. The ten biggest clones cover around 4.8% of the sample.

Whole blood was collected in K2EDTA tubes by collaborating institutions according to the institutions' own protocols. For TCRbeta analysis, collaborators shipped samples in one of three forms: frozen whole blood, isolated PBMCs, or DNA extracted from either of those sample types. V is shortened by 5 bases, J by 3 bases, and the region joining them spans 15 bases. Taken from the germline V gene, the CDR1 and CDR2 loops are SGHRS and YFSETQ. The CDR3 numbers 14 residues from cysteine through phenylalanine. CDR3 DNA only is kept here, 42 bases in frame from base 1. This sequence uses TRBV5-1 and TRBJ2-7; a tentative D call is TRBD2 (6 bases match). The sequenced sample was peripheral blood. This clonotype was sampled from a woman aged 80 or over with acute or convalescent COVID-19. The CDR3 loop reads CASRAGTGDYEQYF. In nucleotides, the sequence is TGCGCCAGCAGAGCCGGGACGGGGGACTACGAGCAGTACTTC.